Each of the 17 T cell receptor beta chains below was sequenced from the same sample in a study of blood T cell repertoires in COVID-19. Sequencing was performed with immunoSEQ multiplex PCR; in TCRdb, only in-frame clones are kept and a portion is missing. The table records 25,000 to 35,000 clones, roughly 73% of them present only once. The sample consisted of peripheral blood. The receptors were sampled from a woman in her seventies with active or convalescent COVID-19.

This clone was seen more than once but under ten times. The CDR3 here is CASSHRDIYNQPQHF. Written as DNA, the CDR3 is TGTGCCAGCAGTCACCGGGACATTTACAATCAGCCCCAGCATTTT. The chain is built from TRBV6-2 or TRBV6-3 and TRBJ1-5, with D perhaps matching TRBD1 (6 bases). V was cut by 5 bases and J by 3 bases, with 14 bases left in between. Germline V gives CDR1 MNHEY, CDR2 SVGEGT. This CDR3 has 15 residues.

The rearrangement uses TRBV27 and TRBJ2-3; TRBD1 is a possible D gene (6 bases). This CDR3 is built from 12 residues. Germline CDR1 and CDR2: MNHEY and SMNVEV (reference sequence). V was cut by 6 bases and J by 3 bases, with 7 bases left in between. The CDR3 DNA sequence: TGTGCCAGCAGGACAGGTACAGATACGCAGTATTTT. This encodes CASRTGTDTQYF.

The chain links TRBV24-1 to TRBJ2-2; D may be TRBD1 (6 bases). Germline CDR1 is KGHDR and CDR2 is SFDVKD. The V and J ends lost 7 bases and 6 bases respectively, with 11 bases between them. This CDR3 is 13 amino acids long. CDR3 nucleotides: TGTGCCACCAGGGGGACAAATGCCGGGGAGCTGTTTTTT. It specifies CATRGTNAGELFF.

The chain carries TRBV6-1 and TRBJ2-4; D remains unclear. CDR3 length: 15 amino acids. CDR1 and CDR2 (germline): MNHNS, SASEGT. Trimming shortened V by 0 bases and J by 0 bases, and 6 bases separated the two germline ends. The CDR3 here is CASSEASLAKNIQYF. CDR3 in DNA: TGTGCCAGCAGTGAAGCTTCCCTAGCCAAAAACATTCAGTACTTC.

The V gene is TRBV20-1, the J gene TRBJ2-3, with unresolved D. The CDR3 is made up of 15 amino acids. The germline V gene encodes CDR1 DFQATT and CDR2 SNEGSKA (reference sequence). Trimming removed 3 bases from V and 0 bases from J, with 13 bases in between. As DNA, the CDR3 is TGCAGTGCTAGTCCCGGTGCCACTAGCACAGATACGCAGTATTTT. Protein: CSASPGATSTDTQYF.

The CDR3 region is CASSYRGDFSEQYF. The CDR3 DNA reads TGTGCCAGCAGTTACAGAGGGGACTTTTCCGAGCAGTACTTC. The chain combines TRBV6-6 with TRBJ2-7; perhaps TRBD2 as D (6 bases). Germline CDR1 and CDR2: MNHNY and SVGAGI (reference sequence). Trimming cost V 2 bases and J 6 bases, with 14 bases left between them. The CDR3 is 14 amino acids.

The genes are TRBV6-5 and TRBJ1-2; 7 bases line up with TRBD1. The CDR3 spans 13 residues. J was trimmed by 2 bases and V by 6 bases; bases with no gene match: 3. Germline values: CDR1 MNHEY, CDR2 SVGAGI. CDR3 DNA: TGTGCCAGCAGAGCGACAGGGAACTATGGCTACACCTTC. It is translated as CASRATGNYGYTF.

The chain uses TRBV29-1 and TRBJ2-3, with a possible D match to TRBD2 (5 bases). This CDR3 spans 14 amino acids. The germline gives CDR1 SQVTM, CDR2 ANQGSEA. V was clipped by 4 bases and J by 2 bases, with 13 bases between them. CDR3 bases: TGCAGCGTTGGTGGACTCCTCCACACAGATACGCAGTATTTT. Translating it yields CSVGGLLHTDTQYF.

This chain connects TRBV24-1 to TRBJ2-5; 8 positions match TRBD1. The CDR3 is 14 amino acids. Trimming took 5 bases from V and 6 from J; bases not matched to a gene: 7. Per the germline V gene, CDR1 is KGHDR and CDR2 is SFDVKD. DNA for the CDR3: TGTGCCACCAGTGCAACAGGGGGAGTGAAGACCCAGTACTTC. Its protein product is CATSATGGVKTQYF.

This chain joins TRBV12-3 or TRBV12-4 and TRBJ1-3, with D hard to call. The CDR3 sequence is 12 residues long. V lost 6 bases, J lost 2 bases, and 5 bases lay in between. The DNA for the CDR3 is TGTGCCAGCAGCCCTACTGGAAACACCATATATTTT. It encodes CASSPTGNTIYF.

The chain employs TRBV13 and TRBJ1-2, with 9 nucleotides matching TRBD1. The germline CDR1 and CDR2 sequences are PRHDT and FYEKMQ (reference sequence). V dropped 5 bases and J dropped 5; count of bases not matched to a gene: 6. This CDR3 comprises 14 residues. The CDR3: CASSLGTGKYGYTF. The DNA of the CDR3 is TGTGCCAGCAGCCTCGGGACAGGGAAGTATGGCTACACCTTC.

The chain joins TRBV30 to TRBJ2-2, with a possible D match to TRBD1 (5 bases). The CDR3 has 15 residues. Germline V gene lookup returns CDR1 GTSNPN and CDR2 SVGIG (reference sequence). Trimming removed 7 bases from V and 0 bases from J, with 15 bases in between. The CDR3 DNA sequence: TGTGCCTCCACGGGCCTCAGGGCGAACACCGGGGAGCTGTTTTTT. As protein: CASTGLRANTGELFF.

The chain is built from TRBV4-3 and TRBJ2-3, with D hard to call. From germline, CDR1 is LGHNA and CDR2 YSLEER. The CDR3 extends over 14 amino acids. V gave up 0 bases and J gave up 6 bases, with 10 bases separating them. CDR3 region: CASSQDNELDTQYF. In DNA, the CDR3 is TGCGCCAGCAGCCAAGATAATGAACTTGATACGCAGTATTTT.

This clone was observed a handful of times. The chain recombines TRBV25-1 with TRBJ2-1, with D hard to call. Between the trimmed V and J ends, which lost 1 base and 2 bases, there was a span of 12 bases. The CDR3 contains 16 residues. In germline, CDR1 is MGHDK, CDR2 SYGVNS. CDR3 protein: CASSELGRSTYNEQFF. CDR3 sequence (DNA): TGTGCCAGCAGTGAATTAGGCAGGTCCACCTACAATGAGCAGTTCTTC.

The chain recombines TRBV28 with TRBJ2-1; no definite D call. The CDR3 sequence is 13 residues long. In germline, CDR1 is MDHEN, CDR2 SYDVKM. V lost 9 bases and J lost 6, with 15 bases in between. The CDR3 DNA follows: TGTGCCAGTGGGCCTTATCGTTTCAATGAGCAGTTCTTC. This gives the protein CASGPYRFNEQFF.

The rearrangement uses TRBV29-1 and TRBJ1-2; maybe TRBD1 (6 bases). The germline gives CDR1 SQVTM, CDR2 ANQGSEA. The CDR3 length is 14 residues. Deletions cut 3 bases from V and 5 bases from J, with 16 bases between. CDR3 DNA: TGCAGCGTTGAGGTAACAGGGCATCATTATGGCTACACCTTC. As protein: CSVEVTGHHYGYTF.

The chain employs TRBV5-1 and TRBJ1-1, with D possibly matching TRBD1 (6 bases). The CDR3 is made up of 15 amino acids. V was trimmed by 1 base and J by 6 bases, leaving 16 bases between them. Looked up from germline, CDR1 is SGHRS and CDR2 is YFSETQ. The CDR3 loop reads CASSLSQGRKAEAFF. The CDR3 DNA sequence: TGCGCCAGCAGCTTGTCCCAGGGGCGGAAAGCTGAAGCTTTCTTT.